These 8 T cell receptor beta chains share one sample of origin, sequenced in a study of blood T cell repertoires in COVID-19. Clones were read by immunoSEQ multiplex PCR, and TCRdb kept only the in-frame ones, dropping some. The repertoire holds about 180,000 clones, around 87% seen once, with nearly 2.5% in the top ten. The specimen was peripheral blood. These receptor sequences come from a man aged 35 to 55 with active or convalescent COVID-19.

V and J are TRBV19 and TRBJ2-7; perhaps TRBD1 as D (6 bases). Germline V gene lookup returns CDR1 LNHDA and CDR2 SQIVND (reference sequence). CDR3 size: 12 residues. The V and J ends lost 5 bases and 3 bases respectively, with 8 bases between them. In DNA, the CDR3 is TGTGCCAGTAGTGAGACAGGCTACGAGCAGTACTTC. Translation: CASSETGYEQYF.

The gene calls are TRBV7-9 and TRBJ1-2; D not resolved. Germline V gene lookup returns CDR1 SEHNR and CDR2 FQNEAQ (reference sequence). This CDR3 is 13 amino acids long. V lost 11 bases and J lost 0, with 13 bases in between. CDR3 DNA sequence: TGTGCCTCATGGGAGTTGTCTAACTATGGCTACACCTTC. Amino acid sequence: CASWELSNYGYTF.

This clone was recorded only once. This rearrangement joins TRBV11-2 to TRBJ2-7, with 15 bases matching TRBD2. CDR1 and CDR2 from the germline V gene are SGHAT and FQNNGV. The CDR3 loop spans 16 amino acids. Trimming took 5 bases from V and 6 from J; bases not matched to a gene: 8. For the CDR3, the DNA is TGTGCCAGCAGCCCCCCCCGGACTAGCGGGGGGGCCGAGCAGTACTTC. Translated, it gives CASSPPRTSGGAEQYF.

This clone was observed a single time. The chain is built from TRBV4-1 and TRBJ1-2; tentatively, D is TRBD1 (6 bases). Germline V gene lookup returns CDR1 MGHRA and CDR2 YSYEKL. The CDR3 loop spans 15 amino acids. V was cut by 5 bases and J by 3 bases, with 16 bases left in between. The CDR3 region has the DNA TGCGCCAGCAGCGATGCCTGGAAGGGGGACTATGGCTACACCTTC. Its translation is CASSDAWKGDYGYTF.

J is TRBJ2-3 and V is TRBV4-2; 12 nucleotides line up with TRBD2. Germline V gene sequence: CDR1 LGHNA, CDR2 YNFKEQ. V trimming: 8 bases; J trimming: 6 bases; junction bases outside the gene matches: 12. The CDR3 contains 16 residues. The CDR3 nucleotides are TGTGCCAGCCACCAAGAGACTAGCGGGGGAGGGGATACGCAGTATTTT. Amino acid sequence: CASHQETSGGGDTQYF.

CDR3 protein: CASSPRDSNSNQPQHF. The CDR3 nucleotides read TGTGCCAGCTCACCCCGGGACAGCAATAGCAATCAGCCCCAGCATTTT. The rearrangement uses TRBV18 and TRBJ1-5; 7 nucleotides line up with TRBD1. CDR3 length: 16 residues. The V gene end was trimmed by 3 bases and the J gene end by 0 bases; junction bases not matched to a gene: 5. In germline, CDR1 is KGHSH, CDR2 LQKENI.

The V gene is TRBV3-1 (or the pseudogene TRBV3-2), the J gene TRBJ2-5, with TRBD2 identical over 9 bases. Germline trimming cut 3 bases from V and 2 bases from J; bases unmatched to any gene: 7. This CDR3 contains 16 residues. Germline CDR1 and CDR2: LGHDT and YNNKEL (reference sequence). CDR3 in amino acids: CASSQGATSGQETQYF. The CDR3 bases are TGTGCCAGCAGCCAGGGCGCTACTAGCGGGCAAGAGACCCAGTACTTC.

V and J are TRBV18 and TRBJ2-7, with 9 bases aligning to TRBD1. V lost 6 bases, J lost 3 bases, and 9 bases stayed unmatched. There are 15 residues in the CDR3. Germline CDR1 reads KGHSH; CDR2 reads LQKENI. The CDR3 here is CASSPARDRVYEQYF. The DNA of the CDR3 is TGTGCCAGCTCTCCAGCTCGGGACAGGGTCTACGAGCAGTACTTC.